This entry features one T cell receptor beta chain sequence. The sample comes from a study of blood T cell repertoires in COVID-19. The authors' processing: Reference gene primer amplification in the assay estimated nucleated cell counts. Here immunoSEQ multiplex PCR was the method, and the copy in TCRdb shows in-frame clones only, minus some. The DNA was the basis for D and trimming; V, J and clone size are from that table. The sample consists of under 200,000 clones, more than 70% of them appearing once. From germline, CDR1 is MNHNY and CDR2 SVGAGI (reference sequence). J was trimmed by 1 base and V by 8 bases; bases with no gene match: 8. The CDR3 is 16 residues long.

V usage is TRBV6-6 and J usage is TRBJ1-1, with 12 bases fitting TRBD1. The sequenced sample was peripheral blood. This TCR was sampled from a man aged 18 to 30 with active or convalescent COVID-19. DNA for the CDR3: TGTGCCAGCTCAACGGGACAGGGGGCTCCGAACACTGAAGCTTTCTTT. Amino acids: CASSTGQGAPNTEAFF.